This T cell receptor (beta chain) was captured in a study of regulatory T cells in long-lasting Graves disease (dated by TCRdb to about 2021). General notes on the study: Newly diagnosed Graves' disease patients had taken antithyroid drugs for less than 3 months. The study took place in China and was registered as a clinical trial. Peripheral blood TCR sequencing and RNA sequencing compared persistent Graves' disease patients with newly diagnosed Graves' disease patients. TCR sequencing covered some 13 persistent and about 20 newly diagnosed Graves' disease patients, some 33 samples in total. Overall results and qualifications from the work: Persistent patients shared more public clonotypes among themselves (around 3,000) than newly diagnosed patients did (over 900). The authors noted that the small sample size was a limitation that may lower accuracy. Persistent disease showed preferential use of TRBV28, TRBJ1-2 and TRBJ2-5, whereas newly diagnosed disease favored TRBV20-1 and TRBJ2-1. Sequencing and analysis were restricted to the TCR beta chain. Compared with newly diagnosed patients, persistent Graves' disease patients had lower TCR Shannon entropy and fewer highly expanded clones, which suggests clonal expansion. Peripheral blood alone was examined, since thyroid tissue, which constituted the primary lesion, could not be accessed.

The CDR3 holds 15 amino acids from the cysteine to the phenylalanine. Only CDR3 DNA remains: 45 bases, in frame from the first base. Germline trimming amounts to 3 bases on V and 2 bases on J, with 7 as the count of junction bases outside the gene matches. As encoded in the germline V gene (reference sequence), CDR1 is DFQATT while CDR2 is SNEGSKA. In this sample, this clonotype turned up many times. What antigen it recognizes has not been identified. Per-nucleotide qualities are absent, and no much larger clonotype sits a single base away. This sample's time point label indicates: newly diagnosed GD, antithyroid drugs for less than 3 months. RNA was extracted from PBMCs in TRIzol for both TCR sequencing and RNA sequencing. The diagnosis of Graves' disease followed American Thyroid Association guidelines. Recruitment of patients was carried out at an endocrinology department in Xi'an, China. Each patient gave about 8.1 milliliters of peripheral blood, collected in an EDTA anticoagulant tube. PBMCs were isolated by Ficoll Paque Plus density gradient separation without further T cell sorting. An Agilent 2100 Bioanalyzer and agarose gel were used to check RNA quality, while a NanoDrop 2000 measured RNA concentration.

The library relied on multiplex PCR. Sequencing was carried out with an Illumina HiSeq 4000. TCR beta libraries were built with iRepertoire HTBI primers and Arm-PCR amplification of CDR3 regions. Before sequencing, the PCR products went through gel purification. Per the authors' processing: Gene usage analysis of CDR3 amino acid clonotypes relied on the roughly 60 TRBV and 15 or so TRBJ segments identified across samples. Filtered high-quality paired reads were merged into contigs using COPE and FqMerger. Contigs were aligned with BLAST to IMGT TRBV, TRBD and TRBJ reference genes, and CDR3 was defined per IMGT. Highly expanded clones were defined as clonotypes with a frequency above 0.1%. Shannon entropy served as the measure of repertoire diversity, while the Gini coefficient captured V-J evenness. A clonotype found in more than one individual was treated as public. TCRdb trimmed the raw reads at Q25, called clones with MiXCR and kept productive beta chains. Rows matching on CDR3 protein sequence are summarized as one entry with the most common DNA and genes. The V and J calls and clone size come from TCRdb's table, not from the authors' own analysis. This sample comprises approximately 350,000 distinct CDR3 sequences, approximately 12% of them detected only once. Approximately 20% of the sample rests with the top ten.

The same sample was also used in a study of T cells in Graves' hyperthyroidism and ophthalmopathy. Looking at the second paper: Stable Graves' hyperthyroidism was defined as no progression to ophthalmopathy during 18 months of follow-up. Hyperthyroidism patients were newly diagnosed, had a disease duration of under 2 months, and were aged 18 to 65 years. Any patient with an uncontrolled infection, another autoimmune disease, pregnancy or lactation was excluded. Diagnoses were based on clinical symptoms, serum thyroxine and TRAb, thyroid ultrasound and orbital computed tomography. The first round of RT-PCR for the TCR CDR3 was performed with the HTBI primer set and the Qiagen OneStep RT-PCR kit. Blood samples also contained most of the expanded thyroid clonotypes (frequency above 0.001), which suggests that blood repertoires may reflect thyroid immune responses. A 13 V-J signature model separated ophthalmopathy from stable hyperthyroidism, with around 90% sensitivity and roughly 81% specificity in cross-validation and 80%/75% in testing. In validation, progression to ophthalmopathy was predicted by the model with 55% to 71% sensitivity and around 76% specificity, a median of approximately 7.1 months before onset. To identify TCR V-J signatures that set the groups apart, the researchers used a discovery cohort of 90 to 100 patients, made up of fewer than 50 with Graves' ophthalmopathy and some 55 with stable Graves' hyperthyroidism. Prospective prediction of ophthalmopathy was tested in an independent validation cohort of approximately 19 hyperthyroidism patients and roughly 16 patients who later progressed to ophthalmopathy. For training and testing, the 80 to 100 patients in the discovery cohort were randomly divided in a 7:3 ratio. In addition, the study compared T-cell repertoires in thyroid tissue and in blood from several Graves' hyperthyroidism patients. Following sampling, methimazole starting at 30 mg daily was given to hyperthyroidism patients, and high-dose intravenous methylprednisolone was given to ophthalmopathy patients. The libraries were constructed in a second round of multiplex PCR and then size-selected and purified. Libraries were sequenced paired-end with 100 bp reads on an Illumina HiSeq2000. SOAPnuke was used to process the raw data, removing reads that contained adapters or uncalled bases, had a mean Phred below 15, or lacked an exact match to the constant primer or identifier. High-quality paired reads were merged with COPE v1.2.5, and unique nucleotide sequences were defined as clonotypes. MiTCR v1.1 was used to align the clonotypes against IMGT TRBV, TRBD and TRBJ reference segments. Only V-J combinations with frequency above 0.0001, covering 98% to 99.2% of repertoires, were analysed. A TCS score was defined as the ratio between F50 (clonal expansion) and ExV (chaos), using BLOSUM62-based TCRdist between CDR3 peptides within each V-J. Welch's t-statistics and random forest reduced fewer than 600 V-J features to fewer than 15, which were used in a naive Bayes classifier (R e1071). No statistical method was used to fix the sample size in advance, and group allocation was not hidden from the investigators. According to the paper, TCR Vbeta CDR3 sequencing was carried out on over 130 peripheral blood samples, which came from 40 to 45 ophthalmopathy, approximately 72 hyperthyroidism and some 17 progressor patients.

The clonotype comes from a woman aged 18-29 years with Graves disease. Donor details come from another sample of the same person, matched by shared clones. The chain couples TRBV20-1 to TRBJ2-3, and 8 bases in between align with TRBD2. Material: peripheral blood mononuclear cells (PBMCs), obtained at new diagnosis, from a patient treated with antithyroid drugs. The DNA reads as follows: TGCAGTGCTAGGCCGACTAGCGCCTTCACAGATACGCAGTATTTT. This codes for CSARPTSAFTDTQYF.